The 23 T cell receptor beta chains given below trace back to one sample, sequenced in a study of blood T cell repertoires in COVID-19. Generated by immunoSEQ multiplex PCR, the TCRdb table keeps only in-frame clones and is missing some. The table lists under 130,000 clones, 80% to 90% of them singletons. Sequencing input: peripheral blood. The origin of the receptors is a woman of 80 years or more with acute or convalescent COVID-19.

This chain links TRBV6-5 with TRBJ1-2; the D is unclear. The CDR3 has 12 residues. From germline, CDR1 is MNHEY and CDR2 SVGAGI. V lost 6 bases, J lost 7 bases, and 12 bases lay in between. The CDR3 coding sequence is TGTGCCAGCAGCCGGGAAAGGATTGGCTACACCTTC. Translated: CASSRERIGYTF.

CDR3: CASSKLGQTGNGYTF. CDR3 nucleotides: TGTGCCAGCTCGAAACTGGGACAGACAGGGAATGGCTACACCTTC. The chain links TRBV18 to TRBJ1-2; 7 bases are shared with TRBD1. This CDR3 contains 15 residues. Germline values: CDR1 KGHSH, CDR2 LQKENI. The V and J ends lost 6 bases and 6 bases, in that order; junction bases with no gene match: 13.

The CDR3 loop reads CAWSDPSSGNTIYF. DNA for the CDR3: TGTGCCTGGAGTGACCCGAGCTCTGGAAACACCATATATTTT. The V gene is TRBV30, the J gene TRBJ1-3; D unclear. Trimming cost V 1 base and J 0 bases, with 7 bases left between them. CDR3 length equals 14 residues. CDR1 and CDR2 from the germline V gene are GTSNPN and SVGIG (reference sequence).

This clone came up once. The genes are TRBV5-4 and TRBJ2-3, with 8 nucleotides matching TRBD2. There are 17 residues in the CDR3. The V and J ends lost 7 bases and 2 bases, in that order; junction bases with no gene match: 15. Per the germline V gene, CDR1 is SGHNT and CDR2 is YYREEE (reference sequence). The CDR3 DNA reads TGTGCCAGCCAGCTTCTGATAGCGGGACTCTTCACAGATACGCAGTATTTT. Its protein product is CASQLLIAGLFTDTQYF.

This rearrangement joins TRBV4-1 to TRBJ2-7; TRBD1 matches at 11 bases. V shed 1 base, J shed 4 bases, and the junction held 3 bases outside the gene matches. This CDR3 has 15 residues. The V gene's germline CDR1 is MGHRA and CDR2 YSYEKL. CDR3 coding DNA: TGCGCCAGCAGCCAAGTTGGACAGGGGGCATACGAGCAGTACTTC. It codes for CASSQVGQGAYEQYF.

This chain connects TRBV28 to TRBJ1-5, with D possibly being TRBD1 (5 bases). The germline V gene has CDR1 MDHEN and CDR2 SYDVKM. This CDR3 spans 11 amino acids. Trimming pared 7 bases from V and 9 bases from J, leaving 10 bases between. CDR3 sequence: CASTAGGPQHF. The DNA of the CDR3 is TGTGCCAGCACTGCCGGGGGGCCCCAGCATTTT.

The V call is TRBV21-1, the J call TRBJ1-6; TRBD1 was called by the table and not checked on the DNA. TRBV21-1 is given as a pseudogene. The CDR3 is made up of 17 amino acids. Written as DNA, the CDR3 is TGTGCCAGCAGCATATCGACAGGGAGACCCTATAATTCACCCCTCCACTTT. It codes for CASSISTGRPYNSPLHF.

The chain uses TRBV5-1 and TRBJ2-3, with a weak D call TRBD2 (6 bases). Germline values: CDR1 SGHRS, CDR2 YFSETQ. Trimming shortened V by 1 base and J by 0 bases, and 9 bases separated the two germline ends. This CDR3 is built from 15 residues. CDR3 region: CASSLSGPSTDTQYF. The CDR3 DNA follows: TGCGCCAGCAGCTTGAGCGGGCCTAGCACAGATACGCAGTATTTT.

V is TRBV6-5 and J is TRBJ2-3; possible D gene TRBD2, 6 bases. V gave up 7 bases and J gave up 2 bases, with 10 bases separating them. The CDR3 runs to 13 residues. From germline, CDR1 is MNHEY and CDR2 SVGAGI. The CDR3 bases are TGTGCCAGCATTCGGGACTCCACAGATACGCAGTATTTT. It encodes CASIRDSTDTQYF.

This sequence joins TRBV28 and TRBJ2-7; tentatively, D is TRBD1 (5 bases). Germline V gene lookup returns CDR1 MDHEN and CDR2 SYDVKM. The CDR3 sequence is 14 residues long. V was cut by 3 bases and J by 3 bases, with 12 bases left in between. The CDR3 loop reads CASSFSQGGYEQYF. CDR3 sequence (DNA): TGTGCCAGCAGTTTCAGCCAGGGTGGCTACGAGCAGTACTTC. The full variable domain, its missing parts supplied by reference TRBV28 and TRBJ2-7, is DVKVTQSSRYLVKRTGEKVFLECVQDMDHENMFWYRQDPGLGLRLIYFSYDVKMKEKGDIPEGYSVSREKKERFSLILESASTNQTSMYLCASSFSQGGYEQYFGPGTRLTVT.

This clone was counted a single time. The CDR3: CASSSLPGDYEQYF. In nucleotides, the CDR3 is TGCGCCAGCAGCTCACTACCGGGGGATTACGAGCAGTACTTC. The V call is TRBV5-1, the J call TRBJ2-7, with D possibly TRBD2 on 6 matching bases. The CDR3 covers 14 residues. V lost 3 bases, J lost 4 bases, and 14 bases lay in between. Germline V gene data show CDR1 as SGHRS and CDR2 as YFSETQ.

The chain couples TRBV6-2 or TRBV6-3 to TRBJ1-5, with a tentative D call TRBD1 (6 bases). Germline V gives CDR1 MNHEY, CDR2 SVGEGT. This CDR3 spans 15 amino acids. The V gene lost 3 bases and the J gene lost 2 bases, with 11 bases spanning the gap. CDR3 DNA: TGTGCCAGCAGTTATTACAGGGTCGGCAATCAGCCCCAGCATTTT. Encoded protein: CASSYYRVGNQPQHF.

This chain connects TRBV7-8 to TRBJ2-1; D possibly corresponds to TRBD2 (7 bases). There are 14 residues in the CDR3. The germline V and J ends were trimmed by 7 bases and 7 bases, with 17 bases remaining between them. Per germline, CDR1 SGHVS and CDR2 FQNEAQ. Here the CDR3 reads CASNPGGRVNEQFF. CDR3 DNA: TGTGCCAGCAACCCCGGGGGGCGCGTGAATGAGCAGTTCTTC.

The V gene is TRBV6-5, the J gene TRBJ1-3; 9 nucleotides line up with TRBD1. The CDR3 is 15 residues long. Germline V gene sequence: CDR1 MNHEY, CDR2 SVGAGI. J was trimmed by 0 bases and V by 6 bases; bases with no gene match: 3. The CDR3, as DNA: TGTGCCAGCAGGCGGACAGGGGACTCTGGAAACACCATATATTTT. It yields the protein CASRRTGDSGNTIYF.

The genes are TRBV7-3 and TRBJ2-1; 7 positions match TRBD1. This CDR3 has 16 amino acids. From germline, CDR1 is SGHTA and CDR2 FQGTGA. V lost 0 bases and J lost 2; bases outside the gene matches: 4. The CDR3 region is CASSLTAGTAYNEQFF. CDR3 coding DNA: TGTGCCAGCAGCTTAACTGCTGGGACAGCCTACAATGAGCAGTTCTTC.

This CDR3 is CAWSFSREQYF. CDR3 nucleotides: TGTGCCTGGAGTTTCTCGAGAGAGCAGTACTTC. The chain couples TRBV30 to TRBJ2-7, with no clear D. CDR1 GTSNPN and CDR2 SVGIG come from the germline V gene (reference sequence). V was trimmed by 2 bases and J by 7 bases, leaving 9 bases between them. This CDR3 has 11 amino acids.

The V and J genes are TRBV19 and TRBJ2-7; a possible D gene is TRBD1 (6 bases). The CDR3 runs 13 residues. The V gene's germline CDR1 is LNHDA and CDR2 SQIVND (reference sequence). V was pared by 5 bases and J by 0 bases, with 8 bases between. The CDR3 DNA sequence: TGTGCCAGTAGTCCGGACAGCTCCTACGAGCAGTACTTC. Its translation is CASSPDSSYEQYF.

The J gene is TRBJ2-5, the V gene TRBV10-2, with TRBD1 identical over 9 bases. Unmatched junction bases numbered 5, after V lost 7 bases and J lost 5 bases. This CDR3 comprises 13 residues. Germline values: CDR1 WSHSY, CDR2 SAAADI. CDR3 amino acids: CASKQGAGETQYF. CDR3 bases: TGCGCCAGCAAACAGGGGGCGGGTGAGACCCAGTACTTC.

CDR3 coding DNA: TGTGCCGGAGAGCGGGGGGGCAACACCGGGGAGCTGTTTTTT. This translates into CAGERGGNTGELFF. The chain carries TRBV6-6 and TRBJ2-2; TRBD2 matches at 10 bases. The CDR3 length is 14 residues. The trim removed 11 bases at V and 2 bases at J, leaving 5 bases unmatched. Germline lookup yields CDR1 MNHNY and CDR2 SVGAGI (reference sequence).

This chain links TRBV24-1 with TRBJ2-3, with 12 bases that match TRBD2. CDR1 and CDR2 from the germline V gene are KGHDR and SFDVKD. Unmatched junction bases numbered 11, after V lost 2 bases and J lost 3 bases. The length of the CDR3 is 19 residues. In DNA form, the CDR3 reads TGTGCCACCAGTGATTCAGGACTAGCGGGAACAGGCGGGACAGATACGCAGTATTTT. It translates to CATSDSGLAGTGGTDTQYF.

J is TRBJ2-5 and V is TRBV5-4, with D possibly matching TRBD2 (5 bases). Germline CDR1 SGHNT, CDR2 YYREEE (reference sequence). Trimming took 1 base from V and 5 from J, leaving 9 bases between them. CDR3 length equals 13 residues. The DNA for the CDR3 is TGTGCCAGCAGCTTGCGATCGGGGGAGACCCAGTACTTC. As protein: CASSLRSGETQYF.

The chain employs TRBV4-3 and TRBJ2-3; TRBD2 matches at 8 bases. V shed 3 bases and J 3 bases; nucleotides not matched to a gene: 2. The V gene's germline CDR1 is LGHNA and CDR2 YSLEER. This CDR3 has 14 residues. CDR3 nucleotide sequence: TGCGCCAGCAGCCAGACTAGCGAAACAGATACGCAGTATTTT. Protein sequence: CASSQTSETDTQYF.

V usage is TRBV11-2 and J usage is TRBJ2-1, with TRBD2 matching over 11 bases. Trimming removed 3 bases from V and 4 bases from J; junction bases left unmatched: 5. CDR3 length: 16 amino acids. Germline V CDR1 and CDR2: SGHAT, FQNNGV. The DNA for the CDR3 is TGTGCCAGCAGCTTCGGGCTAGCGGGGGGTTACAATGAGCAGTTCTTC. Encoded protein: CASSFGLAGGYNEQFF.